The 4 T cell receptor beta chains below all came from one sample that was sequenced in a study of OX40 agonist ivuxolimab in advanced cancers. Generated by immunoSEQ multiplex PCR, the TCRdb table keeps only in-frame clones and is missing some. The data show 90,000 to 120,000 clones, around 93% seen once. The sequencing here drew on CD4+ or CD8+ T cells sorted from blood, taken in a trial of the OX40 agonist ivuxolimab. The origin of the receptors is an adult with an advanced solid tumor such as melanoma, head and neck, liver or kidney cancer.

The chain links TRBV30 to TRBJ2-7, with TRBD1 matching over 8 bases. This CDR3 contains 14 residues. Trimming removed 4 bases from V and 6 bases from J; junction bases left unmatched: 11. Germline V gene sequence: CDR1 GTSNPN, CDR2 SVGIG (reference sequence). The DNA of the CDR3 is TGTGCCTGGATGGCCGGGACAGGAGGGCTCGAGCAGTACTTC. Amino acid sequence: CAWMAGTGGLEQYF.

The gene calls are TRBV7-6 and TRBJ1-1; D is undetermined. The CDR3 totals 16 residues. The germline V and J ends were trimmed by 2 bases and 2 bases, with 15 bases remaining between them. Looked up from germline, CDR1 is SGHVS and CDR2 is FNYEAQ. CDR3 protein: CASSLMESLLNTEAFF. The CDR3 DNA follows: TGTGCCAGCAGCTTAATGGAATCTCTCCTTAACACTGAAGCTTTCTTT.

This clone came up once. This rearrangement joins TRBV19 to TRBJ2-5; possibly TRBD1 for D (6 bases). The CDR3 loop spans 14 amino acids. With 8 bases removed from V and 1 base from J, the gap between germline ends came to 14 bases. Germline V gene lookup returns CDR1 LNHDA and CDR2 SQIVND (reference sequence). The CDR3 DNA reads TGTGCCAGTCGTGGGGGCACCGTCCAAGAGACCCAGTACTTC. Its translation: CASRGGTVQETQYF.

J is TRBJ1-2 and V is TRBV30; 12 bases agree with TRBD1. The germline CDR1 and CDR2 sequences are GTSNPN and SVGIG (reference sequence). There are 13 residues in the CDR3. J gave up 8 bases and V 8 bases, and 9 bases lay outside the gene matches. CDR3 sequence: CAEKGTGGQGYTF. The DNA for the CDR3 is TGTGCCGAGAAAGGGACAGGGGGCCAGGGCTACACCTTC.